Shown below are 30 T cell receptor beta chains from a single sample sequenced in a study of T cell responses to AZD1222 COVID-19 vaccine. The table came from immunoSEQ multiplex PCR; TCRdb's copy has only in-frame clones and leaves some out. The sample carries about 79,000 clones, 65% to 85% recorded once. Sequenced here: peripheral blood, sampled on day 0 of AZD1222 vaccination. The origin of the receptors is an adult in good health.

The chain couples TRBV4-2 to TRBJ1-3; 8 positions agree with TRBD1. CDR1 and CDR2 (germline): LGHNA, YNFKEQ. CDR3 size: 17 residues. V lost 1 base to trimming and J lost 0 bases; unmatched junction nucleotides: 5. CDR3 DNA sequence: TGTGCCAGCAGCCAAGTAGGAGGACAGGGCTCTGGAAACACCATATATTTT. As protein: CASSQVGGQGSGNTIYF.

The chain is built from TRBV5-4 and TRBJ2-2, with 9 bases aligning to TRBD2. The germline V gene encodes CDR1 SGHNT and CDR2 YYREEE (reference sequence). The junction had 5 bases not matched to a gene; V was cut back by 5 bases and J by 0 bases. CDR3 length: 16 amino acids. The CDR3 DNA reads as TGTGCCAGCAGTCGGACTAGCGCAGCGAACACCGGGGAGCTGTTTTTT. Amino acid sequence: CASSRTSAANTGELFF.

The CDR3 region has the DNA TGTGCCATCAGTGAGTCGGGAGGGCAAGAGACCCAGTACTTC. It encodes CAISESGGQETQYF. The rearrangement uses TRBV10-3 and TRBJ2-5; 7 positions match TRBD2. Germline V gene lookup returns CDR1 ENHRY and CDR2 SYGVKD. The J segment lost 2 bases and the V segment lost 0 bases, leaving 0 bases of the junction unmatched. CDR3 length: 14 residues.

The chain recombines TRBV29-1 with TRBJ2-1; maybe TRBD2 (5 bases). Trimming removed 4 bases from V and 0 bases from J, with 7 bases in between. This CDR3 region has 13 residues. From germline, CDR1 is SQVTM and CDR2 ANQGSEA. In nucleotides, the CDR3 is TGCAGCGTTGCGGGAAACTCCTACAATGAGCAGTTCTTC. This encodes CSVAGNSYNEQFF.

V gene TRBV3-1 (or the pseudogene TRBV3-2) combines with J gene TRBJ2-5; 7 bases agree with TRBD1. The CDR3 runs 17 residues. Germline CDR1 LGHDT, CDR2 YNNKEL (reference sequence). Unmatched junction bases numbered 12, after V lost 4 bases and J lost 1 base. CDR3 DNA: TGTGCCAGCAGCCCCGGCCTGACAGGGAGCCCCCAAGAGACCCAGTACTTC. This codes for CASSPGLTGSPQETQYF.

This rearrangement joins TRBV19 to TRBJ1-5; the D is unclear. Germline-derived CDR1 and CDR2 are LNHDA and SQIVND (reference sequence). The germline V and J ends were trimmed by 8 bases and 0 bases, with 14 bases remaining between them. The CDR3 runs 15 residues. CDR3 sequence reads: CASRYGGNSNQPQHF. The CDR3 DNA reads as TGTGCCAGTCGATATGGTGGGAATAGCAATCAGCCCCAGCATTTT.

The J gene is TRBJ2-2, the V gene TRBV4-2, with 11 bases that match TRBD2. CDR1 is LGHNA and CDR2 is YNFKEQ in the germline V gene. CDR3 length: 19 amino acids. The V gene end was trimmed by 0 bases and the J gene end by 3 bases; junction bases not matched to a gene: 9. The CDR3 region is CASSQETSGNPLYTGELFF. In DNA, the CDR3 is TGTGCCAGCAGCCAAGAGACTAGCGGGAACCCTCTTTACACCGGGGAGCTGTTTTTT.

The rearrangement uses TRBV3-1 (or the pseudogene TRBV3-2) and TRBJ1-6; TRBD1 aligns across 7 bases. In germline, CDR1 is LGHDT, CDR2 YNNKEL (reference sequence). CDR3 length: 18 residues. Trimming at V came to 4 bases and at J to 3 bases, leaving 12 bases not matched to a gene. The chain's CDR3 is CASSLGTEGPLYNSPLHF. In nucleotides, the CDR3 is TGTGCCAGCAGCCTCGGGACAGAAGGTCCCCTCTATAATTCACCCCTCCACTTT.

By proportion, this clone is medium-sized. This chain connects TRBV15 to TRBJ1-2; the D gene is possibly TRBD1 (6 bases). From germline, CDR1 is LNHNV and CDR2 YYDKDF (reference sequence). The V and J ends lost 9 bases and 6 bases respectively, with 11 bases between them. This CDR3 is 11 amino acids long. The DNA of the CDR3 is TGTGCCACTCAGGGGAGCCATGGCTACACCTTC. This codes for CATQGSHGYTF.

The CDR3 DNA follows: TGTGCCAGCAGCCCCGAGACAGCAGATATCCAGTACTTC. It translates to CASSPETADIQYF. V and J are TRBV11-3 and TRBJ2-5, with TRBD1 as a possible D gene (5 bases). CDR1 is SGHNT, CDR2 YENEEA, per germline. The CDR3 spans 13 residues. V lost 5 bases, J lost 10 bases, and 17 bases lay in between.

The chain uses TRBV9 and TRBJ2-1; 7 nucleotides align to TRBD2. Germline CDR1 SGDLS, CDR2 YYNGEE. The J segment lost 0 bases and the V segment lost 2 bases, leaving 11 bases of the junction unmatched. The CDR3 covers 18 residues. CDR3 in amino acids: CASSVTLAESNSYNEQFF. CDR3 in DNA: TGTGCCAGCAGCGTCACGCTAGCGGAATCGAACTCCTACAATGAGCAGTTCTTC. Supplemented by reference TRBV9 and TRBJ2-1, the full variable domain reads DSGVTQTPKHLITATGQRVTLRCSPRSGDLSVYWYQQSLDQGLQFLIQYYNGEERAKGNILERFSAQQFPDLHSELNLSSLELGDSALYFCASSVTLAESNSYNEQFFGPGTRLTVL.

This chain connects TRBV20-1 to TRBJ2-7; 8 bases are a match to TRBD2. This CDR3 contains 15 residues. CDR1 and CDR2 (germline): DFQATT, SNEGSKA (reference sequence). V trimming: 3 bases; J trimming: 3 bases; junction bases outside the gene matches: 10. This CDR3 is CSASNKAGVVYEQYF. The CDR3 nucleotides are TGCAGTGCTAGTAATAAAGCGGGGGTGGTCTACGAGCAGTACTTC.

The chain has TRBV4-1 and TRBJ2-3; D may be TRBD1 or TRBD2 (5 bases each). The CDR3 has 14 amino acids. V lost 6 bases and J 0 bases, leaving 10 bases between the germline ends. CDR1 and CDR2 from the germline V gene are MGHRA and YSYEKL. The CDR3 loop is CASRQGPSTDTQYF. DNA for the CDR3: TGCGCCAGCAGGCAGGGACCAAGCACAGATACGCAGTATTTT.

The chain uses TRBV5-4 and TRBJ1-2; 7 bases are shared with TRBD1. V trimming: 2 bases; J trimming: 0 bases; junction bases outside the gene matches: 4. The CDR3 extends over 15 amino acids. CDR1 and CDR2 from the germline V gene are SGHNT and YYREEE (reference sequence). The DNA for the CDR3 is TGTGCCAGCAGCTTTAGGGACAGCGCTAACTATGGCTACACCTTC. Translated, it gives CASSFRDSANYGYTF. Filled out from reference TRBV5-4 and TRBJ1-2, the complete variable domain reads ETGVTQSPTHLIKTRGQQVTLRCSSQSGHNTVSWYQQALGQGPQFIFQYYREEENGRGNFPPRFSGLQFPNYSSELNVNALELDDSALYLCASSFRDSANYGYTFGSGTRLTVV.

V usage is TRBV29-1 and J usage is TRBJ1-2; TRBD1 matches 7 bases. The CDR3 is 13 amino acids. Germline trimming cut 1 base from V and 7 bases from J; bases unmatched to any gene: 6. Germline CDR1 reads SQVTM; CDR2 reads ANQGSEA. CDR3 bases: TGCAGCGTTGAAGCAGGGGGAGGCGGTGGCTACACCTTC. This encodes CSVEAGGGGGYTF.

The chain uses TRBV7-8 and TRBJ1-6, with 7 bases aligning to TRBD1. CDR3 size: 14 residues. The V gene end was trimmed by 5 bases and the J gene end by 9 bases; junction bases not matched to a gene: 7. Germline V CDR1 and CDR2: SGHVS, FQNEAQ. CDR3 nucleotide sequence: TGTGCCAGCAGCCAGGACAGGAGGCGTTCACCCCTCCACTTT. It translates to CASSQDRRRSPLHF.

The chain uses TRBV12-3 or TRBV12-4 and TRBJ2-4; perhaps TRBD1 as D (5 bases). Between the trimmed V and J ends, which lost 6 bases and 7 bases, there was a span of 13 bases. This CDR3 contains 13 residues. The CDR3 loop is CASRLDSQNIQYF. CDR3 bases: TGTGCCAGCAGACTCGACAGTCAGAACATTCAGTACTTC.

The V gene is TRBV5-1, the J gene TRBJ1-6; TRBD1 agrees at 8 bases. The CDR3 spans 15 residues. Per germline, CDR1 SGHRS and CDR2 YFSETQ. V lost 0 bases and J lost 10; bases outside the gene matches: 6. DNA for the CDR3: TGCGCCAGCAGCTTGGGCGGCAGGGGGCGATCACCCCTCCACTTT. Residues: CASSLGGRGRSPLHF.

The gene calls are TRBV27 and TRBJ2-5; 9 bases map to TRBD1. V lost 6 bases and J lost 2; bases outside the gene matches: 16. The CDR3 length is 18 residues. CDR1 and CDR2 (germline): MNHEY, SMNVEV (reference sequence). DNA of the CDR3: TGTGCCAGCAGGCCAACCGGGACAGGGTTATCGCCACAAGAGACCCAGTACTTC. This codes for CASRPTGTGLSPQETQYF.

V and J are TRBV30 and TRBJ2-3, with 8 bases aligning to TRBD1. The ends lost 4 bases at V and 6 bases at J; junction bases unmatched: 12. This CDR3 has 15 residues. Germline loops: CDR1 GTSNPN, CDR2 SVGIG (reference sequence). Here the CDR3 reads CAWTTSLGQGDTQYF. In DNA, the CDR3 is TGTGCCTGGACTACGAGCCTCGGACAGGGTGATACGCAGTATTTT.

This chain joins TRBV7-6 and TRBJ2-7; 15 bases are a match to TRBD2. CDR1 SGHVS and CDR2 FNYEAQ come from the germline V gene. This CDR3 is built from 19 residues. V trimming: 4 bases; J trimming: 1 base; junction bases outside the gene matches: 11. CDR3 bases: TGTGCCAGCAGCTCCCCCCCGGGACTAGCGGGAGGAGCATCCTACGAGCAGTACTTC. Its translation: CASSSPPGLAGGASYEQYF. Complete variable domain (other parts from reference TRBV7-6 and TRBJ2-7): GAGVSQSPRYKVTKRGQDVALRCDPISGHVSLYWYRQALGQGPEFLTYFNYEAQQDKSGLPNDRFSAERPEGSISTLTIQRTEQRDSAMYRCASSSPPGLAGGASYEQYFGPGTRLTVT.

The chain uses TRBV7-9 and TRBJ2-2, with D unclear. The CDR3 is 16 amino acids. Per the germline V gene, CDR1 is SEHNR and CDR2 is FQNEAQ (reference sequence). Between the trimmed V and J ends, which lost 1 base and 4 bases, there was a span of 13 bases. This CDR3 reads CASSLVWDPSTGELFF. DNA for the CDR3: TGTGCCAGCAGCTTAGTTTGGGATCCCAGCACCGGGGAGCTGTTTTTT. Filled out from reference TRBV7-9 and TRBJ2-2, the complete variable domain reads DTGVSQNPRHKITKRGQNVTFRCDPISEHNRLYWYRQTLGQGPEFLTYFQNEAQLEKSRLLSDRFSAERPKGSFSTLEIQRTEQGDSAMYLCASSLVWDPSTGELFFGEGSRLTVL.

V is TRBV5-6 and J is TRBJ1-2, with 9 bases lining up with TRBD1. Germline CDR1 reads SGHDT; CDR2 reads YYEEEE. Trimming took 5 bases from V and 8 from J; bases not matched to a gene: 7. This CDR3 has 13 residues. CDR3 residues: CASSPMGQGGYTF. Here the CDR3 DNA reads TGTGCCAGCAGTCCCATGGGACAGGGAGGCTACACCTTC. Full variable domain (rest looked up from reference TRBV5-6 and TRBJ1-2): DAGVTQSPTHLIKTRGQQVTLRCSPKSGHDTVSWYQQALGQGPQFIFQYYEEEERQRGNFPDRFSGHQFPNYSSELNVNALLLGDSALYLCASSPMGQGGYTFGSGTRLTVV.

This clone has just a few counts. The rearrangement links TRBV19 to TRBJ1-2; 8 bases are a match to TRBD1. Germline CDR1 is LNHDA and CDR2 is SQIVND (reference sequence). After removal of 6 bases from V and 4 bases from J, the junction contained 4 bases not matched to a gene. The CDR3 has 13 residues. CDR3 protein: CASSNDRGYGYTF. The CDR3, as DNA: TGTGCCAGTAGCAATGACAGGGGCTATGGCTACACCTTC.

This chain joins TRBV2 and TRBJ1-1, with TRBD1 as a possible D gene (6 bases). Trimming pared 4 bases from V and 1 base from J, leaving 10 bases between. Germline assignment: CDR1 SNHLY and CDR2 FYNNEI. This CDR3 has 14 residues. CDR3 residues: CASSVEGGNTEAFF. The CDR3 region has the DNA TGTGCCAGCAGTGTCGAGGGGGGGAACACTGAAGCTTTCTTT.

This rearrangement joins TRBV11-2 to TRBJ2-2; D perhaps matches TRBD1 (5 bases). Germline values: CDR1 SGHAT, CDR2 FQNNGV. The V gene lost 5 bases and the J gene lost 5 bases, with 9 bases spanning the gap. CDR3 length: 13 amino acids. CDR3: CASSRQLTGELFF. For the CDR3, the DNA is TGTGCCAGCAGCCGACAGCTGACCGGGGAGCTGTTTTTT.

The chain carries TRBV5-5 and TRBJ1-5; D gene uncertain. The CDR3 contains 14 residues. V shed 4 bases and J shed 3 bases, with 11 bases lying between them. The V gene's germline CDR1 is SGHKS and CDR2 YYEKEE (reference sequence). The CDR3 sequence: CASSDGFDNQPQHF. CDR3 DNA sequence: TGTGCCAGCAGCGATGGTTTCGACAATCAGCCCCAGCATTTT.

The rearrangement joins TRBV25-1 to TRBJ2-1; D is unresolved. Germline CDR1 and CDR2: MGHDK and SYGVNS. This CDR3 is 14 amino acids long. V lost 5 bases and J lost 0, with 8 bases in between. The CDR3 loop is CASSLRSSYNEQFF. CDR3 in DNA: TGTGCCAGCAGTTTGAGGAGCTCCTACAATGAGCAGTTCTTC. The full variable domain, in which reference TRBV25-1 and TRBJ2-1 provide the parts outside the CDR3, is EADIYQTPRYLVIGTGKKITLECSQTMGHDKMYWYQQDPGMELHLIHYSYGVNSTEKGDLSSESTVSRIRTEHFPLTLESARPSHTSQYLCASSLRSSYNEQFFGPGTRLTVL.

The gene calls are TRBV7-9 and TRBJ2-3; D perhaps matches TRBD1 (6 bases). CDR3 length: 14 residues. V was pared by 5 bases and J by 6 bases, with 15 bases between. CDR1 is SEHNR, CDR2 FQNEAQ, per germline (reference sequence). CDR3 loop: CASSQGTGWDTQYF. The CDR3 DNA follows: TGTGCCAGCAGCCAGGGGACGGGTTGGGATACGCAGTATTTT.

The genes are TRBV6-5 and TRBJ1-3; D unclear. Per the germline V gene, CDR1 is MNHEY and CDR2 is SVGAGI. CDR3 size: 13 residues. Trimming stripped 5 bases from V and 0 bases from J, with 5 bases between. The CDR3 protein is CASSPDSGNTIYF. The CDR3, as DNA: TGTGCCAGCAGTCCAGACTCTGGAAACACCATATATTTT.